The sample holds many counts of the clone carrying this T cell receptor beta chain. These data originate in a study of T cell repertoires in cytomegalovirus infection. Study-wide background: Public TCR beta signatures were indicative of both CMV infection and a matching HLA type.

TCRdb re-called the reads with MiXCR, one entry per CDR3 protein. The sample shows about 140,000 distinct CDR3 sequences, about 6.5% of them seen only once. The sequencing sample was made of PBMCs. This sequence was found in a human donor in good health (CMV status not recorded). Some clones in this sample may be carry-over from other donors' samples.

The CDR3 loop reads CASSRREGRETQYF. CDR3 coding DNA: TGTGCCAGCAGCCGGAGAGAGGGGAGAGAGACCCAGTACTTC. The rearrangement uses TRBV7-2 and TRBJ2-5; tentatively, D is TRBD1 or TRBD2 (5 bases each). This CDR3 contains 14 residues. With 5 bases removed from V and 4 bases from J, the gap between germline ends came to 14 bases. CDR1 and CDR2 from the germline V gene are SGHTA and FQGNSA.